The TCR beta chain under discussion was sequenced for a study of vaccination effects on CD4 cells after COVID-19. J was trimmed by 8 bases and V by 1 base; bases with no gene match: 8. CDR1 LNHDA and CDR2 SQIVND come from the germline V gene (reference sequence). The CDR3 contains 16 residues. In the ViraFEST assay, antigen-specific CD4+ clonotypes were identified by expansion after peptide-pool stimulation. Scientists isolated CD4+ T cells after an approximately 11-day culture period ended. Vaccinated participants had no history of SARS-CoV-2 infection and tested negative for nucleocapsid antibodies. Half the medium was replaced with IL-2 medium on days 3 and 7. Study-wide points: Clonal contraction was marked in infection- and vaccine-induced clones late after vaccination.

Sequencing used immunoSEQ multiplex PCR; TCRdb keeps in-frame clones, though not all of them. The profile covers about 24,000 clones, with over 55% appearing a single time and approximately 12% taken by the ten largest. Note on this clone: The target antigen is unknown.

This clonotype was sampled from a human donor who received a COVID-19 vaccine. This chain joins TRBV19 and TRBJ1-6; TRBD1 agrees at 7 bases. The sequenced sample was CD4+ T cells from PBMCs cultured with HCoV-OC43 spike peptides, obtained before COVID-19 vaccination. Subset of the sample: HCoV-OC43 spike overlapping peptide pool stimulation. DNA for the CDR3: TGTGCCAGTAGTATAGGGGACAGAGTTATTCATTCACCCCTCCACTTT. Translating it yields CASSIGDRVIHSPLHF.